What follows are 9 T cell receptor beta chains derived from one specimen sequenced in a study of shared clonotypes between healthy human individuals. Assay used: immunoSEQ multiplex PCR; TCRdb lists only in-frame clones, some missing. There are 110,000 or so clones in the sample; about 62% occur only once, and around 24% lies in the top ten. Sequencing was carried out using memory CD8+ T cells sorted from blood. Subset here: CD45RO+ cells pooled with CCR7-negative TemRA cells. Receptors originate from a woman aged 25 to 39 in good health.

This clone was recorded a few times. The rearrangement joins TRBV5-8 to TRBJ2-1; TRBD1 matches at 9 bases. The V and J ends lost 2 bases and 3 bases, in that order; junction bases with no gene match: 6. This CDR3 comprises 16 residues. Germline V gives CDR1 SGHTS, CDR2 YDEGEE. The CDR3 DNA sequence: TGTGCCAGCAGCTTACCAACAGGGGGCCTCTACAATGAGCAGTTCTTC. Amino acids: CASSLPTGGLYNEQFF.

The chain couples TRBV6-1 to TRBJ2-1; 10 positions agree with TRBD2. V trimming: 3 bases; J trimming: 7 bases; junction bases outside the gene matches: 15. Germline loops: CDR1 MNHNS, CDR2 SASEGT. This CDR3 comprises 18 residues. CDR3 DNA: TGTGCCAGCAGTGACCGGCCCGGTTGGACTAGCGGAGGTAATGAGCAGTTCTTC. Protein: CASSDRPGWTSGGNEQFF.

In this sample, this clone turned up once. The gene calls are TRBV5-1 and TRBJ2-3; D may be TRBD1 (6 bases). The CDR3 length is 15 residues. The germline gives CDR1 SGHRS, CDR2 YFSETQ. Trimming left V 3 bases short and J 3 bases short, with 14 bases between. The CDR3 nucleotides are TGCGCCAGCAGCTGGGACACTGGGAGTACAGATACGCAGTATTTT. It is translated as CASSWDTGSTDTQYF.

This clone was seen a single time. The V gene is TRBV9, the J gene TRBJ1-2; a weak D match, TRBD1 (5 bases). Germline values: CDR1 SGDLS, CDR2 YYNGEE. The CDR3 has 15 amino acids. V dropped 5 bases and J dropped 1 base, with 15 bases sitting between them. This chain's CDR3 is CASSNWDGRNYGYTF. The CDR3 bases are TGTGCCAGCAGTAACTGGGACGGGCGTAACTATGGCTACACCTTC.

In this sample, this clone turned up many times. V is TRBV18 and J is TRBJ2-3, with D unresolved. The CDR3 totals 15 residues. The germline V gene has CDR1 KGHSH and CDR2 LQKENI. The V end lost 0 bases, the J end lost 6 bases, and 13 bases lay between the germline ends. The CDR3 reads CASSPPYSSRDTQYF. In nucleotides, the CDR3 is TGTGCCAGCTCACCACCGTATAGCTCTCGGGATACGCAGTATTTT.

This clone was observed many times. V gene TRBV7-9 combines with J gene TRBJ1-2; no reliable D call. Trimming pared 5 bases from V and 4 bases from J, leaving 11 bases between. Germline assignment: CDR1 SEHNR and CDR2 FQNEAQ (reference sequence). The CDR3 has 13 amino acids. CDR3 in amino acids: CASSMITFYGYTF. In nucleotides, the CDR3 is TGTGCCAGCAGCATGATAACCTTCTATGGCTACACCTTC.

This rearrangement joins TRBV18 to TRBJ2-7, with 7 bases matching TRBD1. This CDR3 is 16 amino acids long. The germline V gene has CDR1 KGHSH and CDR2 LQKENI. V shed 4 bases and J 1 base; nucleotides not matched to a gene: 10. The CDR3 DNA follows: TGTGCCAGCTCACTTAAGACAGGGACAAAATCCTACGAGCAGTACTTC. This codes for CASSLKTGTKSYEQYF.

The rearrangement links TRBV15 to TRBJ1-2, with TRBD1 as a possible D gene (6 bases). Germline lookup yields CDR1 LNHNV and CDR2 YYDKDF (reference sequence). The CDR3 runs 17 residues. V lost 5 bases to trimming and J lost 4 bases, with 23 bases between them. CDR3 loop: CATSGHTGCGKTYGYTF. CDR3 in DNA: TGTGCCACCAGCGGTCACACAGGGTGTGGAAAGACCTATGGCTACACCTTC.

The gene calls are TRBV27 and TRBJ2-1, with D unresolved. Germline V lookup: CDR1 MNHEY, CDR2 SMNVEV (reference sequence). V gave up 5 bases and J gave up 8 bases, with 13 bases separating them. The CDR3 consists of 13 residues. The CDR3 nucleotides are TGTGCCAGCAGTGCGAATGGGGTCCATGAGCAGTTCTTC. Its translation: CASSANGVHEQFF.